This T cell receptor (beta chain) emerged from a study of blood T cell repertoires in COVID-19. Study at large: The analysed material was cDNA or gDNA that came from T cells, B-cell-depleted T cells, or PBMCs.

In germline, CDR1 is SGHNT, CDR2 YYREEE (reference sequence). This CDR3 comprises 14 residues. After removal of 4 bases from V and 0 bases from J, the junction contained 3 bases not matched to a gene. The repertoire was sequenced with immunoSEQ multiplex PCR; TCRdb's copy has only in-frame clones and lacks some. The repertoire holds roughly 200,000 clones, with 83% as singletons. The rearrangement uses TRBV5-4 and TRBJ1-2; 7 bases agree with TRBD1. The TCR sequence derives from a young woman with COVID-19, enrolled during active disease. The sequenced sample was peripheral blood. CDR3 sequence reads: CASSLQGTNYGYTF. The CDR3 DNA reads as TGTGCCAGCAGCCTACAGGGGACTAACTATGGCTACACCTTC.